This T cell receptor (beta chain) was identified during a study of cytomegalovirus exposure and HLA in healthy donors. With respect to this clone: Its matching antigen is unknown.

The PCR made use of 60 Vbeta and 13 Jbeta primers. Repertoires were generated with immunoSEQ multiplex PCR, while TCRdb's copy carries only in-frame clones and drops some. The top ten clones hold approximately 4.3% of a sample with more than 85,000 clones, around 68% of them seen once. Study-wide results and caveats: Through in vitro validation, a few CMV-associated chains were shown to be specific for CMV antigens. Later work found most CMV-associated TCR beta chains apparently HLA-restricted. According to the study, 180 or so TCR beta chains were cytomegalovirus-associated. The likely explanation for a cluster of highly shared sequence variants was sequencing artifact.

This CDR3 is built from 14 residues. Deletions cut 0 bases from V and 8 bases from J, with 11 bases between. The germline V gene encodes CDR1 SGHRS and CDR2 YFSETQ. This clonotype was obtained from a human donor in good health. The sequenced sample consisted of PBMCs. The V call is TRBV5-1, the J call TRBJ2-2; possibly TRBD1 for D (6 bases). Written as DNA, the CDR3 is TGCGCCAGCAGCTTGGACAGGGTCACGGGGGAGCTGTTTTTT. Its protein product is CASSLDRVTGELFF.